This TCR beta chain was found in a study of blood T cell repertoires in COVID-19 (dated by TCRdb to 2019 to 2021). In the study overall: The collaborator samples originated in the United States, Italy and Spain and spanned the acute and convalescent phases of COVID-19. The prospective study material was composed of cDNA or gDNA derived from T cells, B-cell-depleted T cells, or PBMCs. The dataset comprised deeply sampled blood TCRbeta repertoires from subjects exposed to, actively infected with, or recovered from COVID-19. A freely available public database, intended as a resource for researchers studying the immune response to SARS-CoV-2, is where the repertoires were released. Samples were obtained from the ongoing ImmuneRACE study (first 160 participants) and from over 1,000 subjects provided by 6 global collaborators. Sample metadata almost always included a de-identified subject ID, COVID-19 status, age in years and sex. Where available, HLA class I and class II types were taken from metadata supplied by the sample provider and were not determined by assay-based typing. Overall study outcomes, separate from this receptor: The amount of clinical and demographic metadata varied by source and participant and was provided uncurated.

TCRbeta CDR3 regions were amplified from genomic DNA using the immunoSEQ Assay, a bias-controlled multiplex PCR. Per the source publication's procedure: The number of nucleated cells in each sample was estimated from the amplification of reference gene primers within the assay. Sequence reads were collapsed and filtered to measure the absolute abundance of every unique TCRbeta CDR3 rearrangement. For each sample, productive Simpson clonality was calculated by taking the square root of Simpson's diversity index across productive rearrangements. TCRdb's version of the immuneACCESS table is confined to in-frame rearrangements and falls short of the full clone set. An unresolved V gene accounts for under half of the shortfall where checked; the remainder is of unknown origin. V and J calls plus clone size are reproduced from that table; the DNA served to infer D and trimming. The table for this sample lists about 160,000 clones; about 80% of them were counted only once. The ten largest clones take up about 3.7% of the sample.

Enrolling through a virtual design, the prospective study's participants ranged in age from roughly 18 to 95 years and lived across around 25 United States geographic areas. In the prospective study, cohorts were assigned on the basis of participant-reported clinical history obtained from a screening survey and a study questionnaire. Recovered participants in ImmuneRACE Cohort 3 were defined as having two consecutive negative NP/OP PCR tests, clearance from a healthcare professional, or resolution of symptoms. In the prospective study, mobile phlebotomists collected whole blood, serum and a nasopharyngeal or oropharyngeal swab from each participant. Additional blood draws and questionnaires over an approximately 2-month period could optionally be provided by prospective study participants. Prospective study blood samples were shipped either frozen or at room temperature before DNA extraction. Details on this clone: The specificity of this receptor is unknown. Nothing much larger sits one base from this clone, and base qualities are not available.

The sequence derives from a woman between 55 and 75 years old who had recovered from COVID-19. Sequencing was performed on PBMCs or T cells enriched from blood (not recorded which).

The DNA is TGTGCCAGCAGTTACGGTGGGACAGATAATTCACCCCTCCACTTT. Translated, this gives CASSYGGTDNSPLHF. Recombination connected TRBV6-5 to TRBJ1-6, and 7 bases in between align with TRBD1. According to the germline V gene, CDR1 reads MNHEY and CDR2 reads SVGAGI. From the cysteine through the phenylalanine, the CDR3 covers 15 amino acids. The CDR3 DNA has 45 bases and is translated from base 1. V and J are trimmed by 2 bases and 5 bases, and the gene matches miss 3 bases of the junction.